Below, 25 T cell receptor beta chains from the same sample are listed, as sequenced in a study of blood T cells in healthy people across ages. Alongside a J-beta primer mix, a sample-barcoded 5' primer served in a second PCR lasting roughly 6 to 11 cycles. TCRdb processed the 5' RACE reads anew with MiXCR; each CDR3 protein has one entry. The data contain hundreds of thousands of distinct CDR3 sequences, 52% of them seen just once; the ten biggest clones take up about 13%. Sequencing was performed on blood. The receptor set was obtained from a woman over 75 in good health.

The chain employs TRBV2 and TRBJ2-4, with unresolved D. CDR3 length: 14 residues. CDR1 is SNHLY and CDR2 is FYNNEI in the germline V gene. V lost 4 bases and J 1 base, leaving 8 bases between the germline ends. As DNA, the CDR3 is TGTGCCAGCAGTGGGGGTTACGCCAAAAACATTCAGTACTTC. The encoded protein is CASSGGYAKNIQYF.

This clonotype appeared once. This sequence may be a read error, since a much larger clone differs from it by one base. As DNA, the CDR3 is TGTGACACCGTGGGGACTAGCGGAGGGTTAGGTGAGCAGTTCTTC. As protein: CDTVGTSGGLGEQFF. The chain recombines TRBV24-1 with TRBJ2-1; 11 bases map to TRBD2. The CDR3 contains 15 residues. From germline, CDR1 is KGHDR and CDR2 SFDVKD.

This clonotype was seen more than once but under ten times. V usage is TRBV27 and J usage is TRBJ1-1; 7 nucleotides match TRBD1. The CDR3 is made up of 14 amino acids. Germline trimming cut 7 bases from V and 5 bases from J; bases unmatched to any gene: 10. The germline CDR1 and CDR2 sequences are MNHEY and SMNVEV (reference sequence). CDR3 DNA: TGTGCCAGCAATCAAAGGGCAGGGGGGACTGAAGCTTTCTTT. Its protein product is CASNQRAGGTEAFF.

The rearrangement joins TRBV7-6 to TRBJ1-5, with D unresolved. Trimming took off 2 bases at V and 6 bases at J, with 5 bases between the two ends. CDR3 size: 12 residues. The germline V gene has CDR1 SGHVS and CDR2 FNYEAQ. The chain's CDR3 is CASSLIGQPQHF. CDR3 in DNA: TGTGCCAGCAGCTTAATAGGTCAGCCCCAGCATTTT.

Concerning this clonotype: This may be a read error: a much more frequent sequence differs by one nucleotide. This chain connects TRBV7-2 to TRBJ2-1; 7 bases map to TRBD1. Germline loops: CDR1 SGHTA, CDR2 FQGNSA. The CDR3 consists of 13 residues. CDR3 loop: CVSSVSGGDEQFF. CDR3 sequence (DNA): TGTGTCAGCAGCGTTTCAGGGGGAGATGAGCAGTTCTTC.

The chain has TRBV12-3 or TRBV12-4 and TRBJ2-3; D unresolved. V was pared by 6 bases and J by 3 bases, with 13 bases between. The CDR3 totals 14 residues. In DNA form, the CDR3 reads TGTGCCAGCAGCCCGGACCTTCCTACAGATACGCAGTATTTT. Protein: CASSPDLPTDTQYF.

This clonotype was seen a few times. The gene calls are TRBV7-2 and TRBJ2-5; D is possibly TRBD2 (6 bases). V was shortened by 5 bases and J by 2 bases, with 15 bases between the two germline ends. CDR1 is SGHTA, CDR2 FQGNSA, per germline. The CDR3 has 15 amino acids. As DNA, the CDR3 is TGTGCCAGCAGCCGGACTAATGTTGGACAAGAGACCCAGTACTTC. This encodes CASSRTNVGQETQYF.

This chain uses TRBV16 with TRBJ2-3, with no clear D. Germline CDR1 and CDR2: KGHSY and FQNENV. This CDR3 has 14 amino acids. The V and J ends lost 2 bases and 0 bases respectively, with 6 bases between them. In nucleotides, the CDR3 is TGTGCCAGCAGCCAACTCCCCAGCACAGATACGCAGTATTTT. Translating gives CASSQLPSTDTQYF.

This clonotype was seen ten or more times. The junction differs from germline at one of its ends, possibly a read error. The rearrangement uses TRBV7-9 and TRBJ2-5, with no clear D. The J call may be mistaken, given a closer DNA end match to TRBJ2-7. CDR1 and CDR2 from the germline V gene are SEHNR and FQNEAQ (reference sequence). The CDR3 has 12 amino acids. The CDR3 reads CASSLARSEQYF. For the CDR3, the DNA is TGCGCCAGCAGCTTGGCCCGCAGCGAGCAGTACTTC.

This clonotype was found many times. The rearrangement uses TRBV5-1 and TRBJ2-3, with D possibly being TRBD2 (6 bases). Germline CDR1 SGHRS, CDR2 YFSETQ. The CDR3 sequence is 15 residues long. Trimming took 0 bases from V and 4 from J, leaving 12 bases between them. The chain's CDR3 is CASSLVAGIADTQYF. DNA for the CDR3: TGCGCCAGCAGCTTGGTTGCGGGAATTGCAGATACGCAGTATTTT.

The rearrangement joins TRBV4-1 to TRBJ2-3; D is possibly TRBD2 (5 bases). The CDR3 has 16 residues. Germline values: CDR1 MGHRA, CDR2 YSYEKL. V lost 0 bases to trimming and J lost 5 bases, with 15 bases between them. DNA for the CDR3: TGCGCCAGCAGCCAAGAGAGGGCTACTTCGGGAGATACGCAGTATTTT. Translating gives CASSQERATSGDTQYF.

The rearrangement uses TRBV6-5 and TRBJ1-5, with TRBD1 matching 10 bases. The CDR3 has 13 residues. The junction had 10 bases not matched to a gene; V was cut back by 11 bases and J by 9 bases. From germline, CDR1 is MNHEY and CDR2 SVGAGI. Written as DNA, the CDR3 is TGTGCCTGCCAGGGGGACAGGGGATCGCCCCAGCATTTT. Its protein is CACQGDRGSPQHF.

This clonotype was observed at least ten times. This rearrangement joins TRBV27 to TRBJ2-3, with unresolved D. V gave up 7 bases and J gave up 4 bases, with 18 bases separating them. CDR3 length equals 15 residues. The germline V gene encodes CDR1 MNHEY and CDR2 SMNVEV (reference sequence). CDR3 in DNA: TGTGCCAGCACTGTACCCCCCGTCCCCGCAGATACGCAGTATTTT. Protein product: CASTVPPVPADTQYF.

This clonotype was counted ten times or more. V gene TRBV15 combines with J gene TRBJ2-3; 8 bases fit TRBD2. Germline loops: CDR1 LNHNV, CDR2 YYDKDF (reference sequence). This CDR3 has 15 amino acids. Trimming took 1 base from V and 3 from J; bases not matched to a gene: 3. The chain's CDR3 is CATSRGTSRTDTQYF. The CDR3, as DNA: TGTGCCACCAGCAGAGGGACTAGCCGGACAGATACGCAGTATTTT.

The chain is built from TRBV5-1 and TRBJ2-6; perhaps D is TRBD1 or TRBD2 (5 bases each). Trimming took off 3 bases at V and 2 bases at J, with 9 bases between the two ends. CDR1 is SGHRS, CDR2 YFSETQ, per germline. The CDR3 has 15 residues. The CDR3 DNA is TGCGCCAGCAGCTCGGGGCCTACTGGGGCCAACGTCCTGACTTTC. Protein: CASSSGPTGANVLTF. Looking up the rest from reference TRBV5-1 and TRBJ2-6 gives the full variable domain: KAGVTQTPRYLIKTRGQQVTLSCSPISGHRSVSWYQQTPGQGLQFLFEYFSETQRNKGNFPGRFSGRQFSNSRSEMNVSTLELGDSALYLCASSSGPTGANVLTFGAGSRLTVL.

In regard to this clonotype: Since a much larger clone is just one base distant, this may be a read error. The chain couples TRBV5-1 to TRBJ2-5; D may be TRBD2 (6 bases). CDR1 is SGHRS, CDR2 YFSETQ, per germline. The CDR3 extends over 16 amino acids. CDR3 residues: CAGRESTGLYQETQYF. In DNA, the CDR3 is TGCGCCGGCAGGGAATCAACGGGACTCTACCAAGAGACCCAGTACTTC.

A note on this clonotype: One end of the junction is discordant with germline, which a read error may explain. The rearrangement uses TRBV7-9 and TRBJ1-1, with D perhaps matching TRBD1 (6 bases). CDR1 and CDR2 (germline): SEHNR, FQNEAQ (reference sequence). The CDR3 is made up of 14 amino acids. Here the CDR3 DNA reads TGTACCAGCAGCTTAGAGGGGGGGAGAACTGAAGCTTTCTTT. Amino acids: CTSSLEGGRTEAFF.

In the case of this clonotype: This sequence may be a read error, since a much larger clone differs from it by one base. The gene calls are TRBV13 and TRBJ1-2, with a weak D call TRBD1 (6 bases). The germline gives CDR1 PRHDT, CDR2 FYEKMQ (reference sequence). V gave up 5 bases and J gave up 3 bases, with 19 bases separating them. This CDR3 is built from 16 residues. CDR3 coding DNA: TGTGCCAGCAGCCCTTCCGGGACAAGGGGTGACTATGGCTACACCTTC. Residues: CASSPSGTRGDYGYTF.

This clonotype was counted at least ten times. J is TRBJ2-3 and V is TRBV5-1; D ambiguous. With 7 bases removed from V and 2 bases from J, the gap between germline ends came to 14 bases. The CDR3 spans 14 residues. Per the germline V gene, CDR1 is SGHRS and CDR2 is YFSETQ. The CDR3 sequence is CASDLGRATDTQYF. The CDR3, as DNA: TGCGCCAGCGACCTAGGGCGCGCCACAGATACGCAGTATTTT.

This clonotype appeared many times. The gene calls are TRBV20-1 and TRBJ2-1, with D perhaps TRBD2 (5 bases). Trimming removed 3 bases from V and 3 bases from J, with 9 bases in between. This CDR3 contains 13 residues. Per germline, CDR1 DFQATT and CDR2 SNEGSKA (reference sequence). The CDR3 here is CSASGGSYNEQFF. CDR3 DNA: TGCAGTGCTAGTGGAGGCAGCTACAATGAGCAGTTCTTC.

As concerns this clonotype: This could be a read error, since a much larger clone is one nucleotide away. The V call is TRBV5-5, the J call TRBJ2-5; TRBD1 matches 9 bases. The CDR3 spans 14 residues. Germline V gives CDR1 SGHKS, CDR2 YYEKEE (reference sequence). The V segment lost 2 bases and the J segment 11 bases; nucleotides outside the gene matches: 10. The CDR3 sequence is CASSFRDRVNEQYF. CDR3 sequence (DNA): TGTGCCAGCAGCTTCCGGGACAGGGTGAATGAGCAGTACTTC.

V is TRBV4-2 and J is TRBJ2-4; D perhaps matches TRBD2 (7 bases). The CDR3 loop spans 18 amino acids. The germline gives CDR1 LGHNA, CDR2 YNFKEQ. Trimming stripped 3 bases from V and 0 bases from J, with 18 bases between. In DNA, the CDR3 is TGTGCCAGCAGCCACCTAGGGGAGGGGGTCGAAGCCAAAAACATTCAGTACTTC. This encodes CASSHLGEGVEAKNIQYF.

This clonotype was seen only once. A much larger clone differs by one base, so this may be a read error. The chain combines TRBV6-5 with TRBJ2-7; D possibly matches TRBD1 or TRBD2 (6 bases each). This CDR3 region has 14 residues. Germline V gene lookup returns CDR1 MNHEY and CDR2 SVGAGI. The CDR3 spells CASSTQGRSYERYF. DNA of the CDR3: TGTGCCAGCAGTACTCAGGGGAGGTCCTACGAGCGGTACTTC.

As for this clonotype: Possible read error: a much larger clone is one base away. In DNA form, the CDR3 reads TGCAGTGCTAGAGCGCACAGCATCAACTATGGCTACACCTTC. Its protein product is CSARAHSINYGYTF. V and J are TRBV20-1 and TRBJ1-2; D not certain. V was cut by 1 base and J by 2 bases, with 11 bases left in between. CDR1 is DFQATT, CDR2 SNEGSKA, per germline (reference sequence). The CDR3 is 14 residues long.

The chain couples TRBV20-1 to TRBJ1-6; D remains unclear. Per the germline V gene, CDR1 is DFQATT and CDR2 is SNEGSKA (reference sequence). This CDR3 is 15 amino acids long. The V end was cut by 5 bases, the J end by 7 bases, with 18 bases between. The CDR3 reads CSAAQENKPNSPLHF. In DNA, the CDR3 is TGCAGTGCTGCCCAGGAAAATAAACCGAATTCACCCCTCCACTTT.